A single sample gave rise to the 14 T cell receptor beta chains below, sequenced in a study. TCRdb recomputed calls from the RT-PCR reads with MiXCR, one row per CDR3 protein. Of about 680,000 distinct CDR3 sequences detected, 12% to 15% appear once; the ten largest clones hold 3.6%. Sample: memory CD4+ T cells from blood. Source of these receptors: a female donor in good health, serving as a healthy control.

In the case of this clonotype: A read error may be the cause here, since a much bigger clone is one base away. V usage is TRBV5-1 and J usage is TRBJ2-7, with D uncertain. The germline gives CDR1 SGHRS, CDR2 YFSETQ. The V end lost 4 bases, the J end lost 5 bases, and 1 base lay between the germline ends. There are 9 residues in the CDR3. In DNA form, the CDR3 reads TGCGCCAGCAGCGACGAGCAGTACTTC. It encodes CASSDEQYF. Full variable domain (remainder filled in from reference TRBV5-1 and TRBJ2-7): KAGVTQTPRYLIKTRGQQVTLSCSPISGHRSVSWYQQTPGQGLQFLFEYFSETQRNKGNFPGRFSGRQFSNSRSEMNVSTLELGDSALYLCASSDEQYFGPGTRLTVT.

The V gene is TRBV6-1, the J gene TRBJ2-1, with D possibly matching TRBD2 (6 bases). With 5 bases removed from V and 2 bases from J, the gap between germline ends came to 10 bases. CDR3 length: 14 amino acids. Germline V gene sequence: CDR1 MNHNS, CDR2 SASEGT. DNA for the CDR3: TGTGCCAGCAGTCCTCGACTAGCCTACAATGAGCAGTTCTTC. Translation: CASSPRLAYNEQFF.

This clonotype was observed a few times. This chain uses TRBV28 with TRBJ2-4; tentative D call: TRBD2 (6 bases). Germline V gives CDR1 MDHEN, CDR2 SYDVKM. CDR3 length equals 16 residues. V was shortened by 7 bases and J by 0 bases, with 16 bases between the two germline ends. CDR3 in DNA: TGTGCCAGCACCCCAAGGGAGGACCTAGCCAAAAACATTCAGTACTTC. Translated, it gives CASTPREDLAKNIQYF.

The chain recombines TRBV5-6 with TRBJ1-5, with D hard to call. Trimming pared 1 base from V and 2 bases from J, leaving 7 bases between. The germline CDR1 and CDR2 sequences are SGHDT and YYEEEE. This CDR3 has 14 amino acids. The CDR3 loop is CASSLYSGNQPQHF. The CDR3 region has the DNA TGTGCCAGCAGCTTGTATTCGGGCAATCAGCCCCAGCATTTT. The whole variable domain, remainder taken from reference TRBV5-6 and TRBJ1-5, is DAGVTQSPTHLIKTRGQQVTLRCSPKSGHDTVSWYQQALGQGPQFIFQYYEEEERQRGNFPDRFSGHQFPNYSSELNVNALLLGDSALYLCASSLYSGNQPQHFGDGTRLSIL.

This clonotype was observed once. V usage is TRBV19 and J usage is TRBJ1-1; no clear D. Trimming removed 6 bases at V and 3 bases at J, with 8 bases between. The germline gives CDR1 LNHDA, CDR2 SQIVND (reference sequence). This CDR3 has 12 amino acids. The CDR3 sequence is CASRGMYTEAFF. CDR3 sequence (DNA): TGTGCCAGTAGGGGCATGTACACTGAAGCTTTCTTT.

Only a few counts were recorded for this clonotype. J is TRBJ2-3 and V is TRBV6-5, with D possibly being TRBD1 (5 bases). CDR3 length: 15 amino acids. CDR1 MNHEY and CDR2 SVGAGI come from the germline V gene. Trimming removed 6 bases at V and 5 bases at J, with 18 bases between. The CDR3: CASSPPGRAVDTQYF. In DNA form, the CDR3 reads TGTGCCAGCAGCCCTCCAGGCAGGGCGGTAGATACGCAGTATTTT.

The chain has TRBV28 and TRBJ1-2, with TRBD1 matching 7 bases. V lost 1 base and J lost 1; bases outside the gene matches: 9. This CDR3 has 17 amino acids. The V gene's germline CDR1 is MDHEN and CDR2 SYDVKM. CDR3 DNA sequence: TGTGCCAGCAGTTTATCGCCTAGGGCAGGGGGTAACTATGGCTACACCTTC. Translation: CASSLSPRAGGNYGYTF.

This clonotype was seen ten or more times. The CDR3, as DNA: TGTGCCAGCAGCTTATCAATCAGCTCCTACAATGAGCAGTTCTTC. The encoded protein is CASSLSISSYNEQFF. The chain employs TRBV7-6 and TRBJ2-1; D not certain. The V gene's germline CDR1 is SGHVS and CDR2 FNYEAQ. CDR3 length equals 15 residues. With 2 bases removed from V and 0 bases from J, the gap between germline ends came to 8 bases.

This clonotype was seen at least ten times. The V gene is TRBV20-1, the J gene TRBJ2-4; D not resolved. Germline V lookup: CDR1 DFQATT, CDR2 SNEGSKA (reference sequence). This CDR3 has 13 amino acids. V was clipped by 6 bases and J by 6 bases, with 15 bases between them. The CDR3 region is CSALKAGRNIQYF. For the CDR3, the DNA is TGCAGTGCCCTTAAGGCTGGTAGAAACATTCAGTACTTC.

This clonotype was picked up many times. V and J are TRBV20-1 and TRBJ1-2; D gene unclear. With 0 bases removed from V and 4 bases from J, the gap between germline ends came to 12 bases. Looked up from germline, CDR1 is DFQATT and CDR2 is SNEGSKA (reference sequence). The CDR3 is 14 amino acids. The CDR3 coding sequence is TGCAGTGCTAGAGAGGAGGCGAGAGCCTATGGCTACACCTTC. Its translation is CSAREEARAYGYTF.

This clonotype was recorded at least ten times. CDR3 in DNA: TGTGCCAGCAGCTTACTACAGGGTTCCAATACGCAGTATTTT. Its protein product is CASSLLQGSNTQYF. The V gene is TRBV6-5, the J gene TRBJ2-3; D may be TRBD1 (6 bases). This CDR3 has 14 amino acids. The germline CDR1 and CDR2 sequences are MNHEY and SVGAGI. Trimming pared 6 bases from V and 7 bases from J, leaving 17 bases between.

This clonotype has at least ten counts. The V gene is TRBV6-5, the J gene TRBJ2-1; TRBD2 matches at 9 bases. The trim removed 5 bases at V and 2 bases at J, leaving 7 bases unmatched. Germline V CDR1 and CDR2: MNHEY, SVGAGI. There are 16 residues in the CDR3. CDR3 DNA sequence: TGTGCCAGCAGTGCCTCAGCGGGAGGAGCCTACAATGAGCAGTTCTTC. Its protein product is CASSASAGGAYNEQFF.

This clonotype was seen more than once but under ten times. CDR3 sequence (DNA): TGCAGTGCTAGTGGGGTAGGACGGGATACGCAGTATTTT. Translating gives CSASGVGRDTQYF. The chain has TRBV20-1 and TRBJ2-3; D uncertain. Trimming left V 3 bases short and J 6 bases short, with 13 bases between. Germline CDR1 reads DFQATT; CDR2 reads SNEGSKA (reference sequence). This CDR3 contains 13 residues.

This clonotype occurred many times. The V call is TRBV7-2, the J call TRBJ2-3; the D gene is possibly TRBD1 (6 bases). From germline, CDR1 is SGHTA and CDR2 FQGNSA. This CDR3 is built from 15 residues. Trimming took 0 bases from V and 5 from J, leaving 12 bases between them. Written as DNA, the CDR3 is TGTGCCAGCAGCTTAGCGAAACAGGGAAGAGATACGCAGTATTTT. It yields the protein CASSLAKQGRDTQYF.